One and the same sample provided the 17 T cell receptor beta chains below, sequenced in a study of cytomegalovirus exposure and HLA in healthy donors. The PCR made use of 60 Vbeta and 13 Jbeta primers. The method was immunoSEQ multiplex PCR; TCRdb's version includes in-frame clones alone and lacks a portion of them. The profile shows under 130,000 clones, 60% to 70% of them singletons. The specimen sequenced was PBMCs. The receptors were gathered from a woman between 50 and 59 years old in good health and CMV-seronegative.

The chain employs TRBV4-1 and TRBJ2-1; D might be TRBD1 (5 bases). The CDR3 has 17 residues. Trimming left V 0 bases short and J 3 bases short, with 15 bases between. Per the germline V gene, CDR1 is MGHRA and CDR2 is YSYEKL. CDR3 in amino acids: CASSQDPGGAYYNEQFF. CDR3 sequence (DNA): TGCGCCAGCAGCCAAGATCCAGGTGGGGCCTACTACAATGAGCAGTTCTTC.

The rearrangement uses TRBV6-5 and TRBJ2-5, with D hard to call. The CDR3 totals 14 residues. Germline loops: CDR1 MNHEY, CDR2 SVGAGI. Trimming cost V 2 bases and J 3 bases, with 10 bases left between them. The CDR3 sequence is CASSYERSKETQYF. The CDR3 DNA reads TGTGCCAGCAGTTACGAACGCAGTAAAGAGACCCAGTACTTC.

The chain combines TRBV27 with TRBJ1-6; 9 bases agree with TRBD1. The germline CDR1 and CDR2 sequences are MNHEY and SMNVEV (reference sequence). The CDR3 runs to 16 residues. Losses at the gene ends were 3 bases for V and 6 bases for J; bases not matched to a gene: 6. CDR3 nucleotide sequence: TGTGCCAGCAGTTTTAACAGGGGGCTTTTTAATTCACCCCTCCACTTT. Protein: CASSFNRGLFNSPLHF.

This clone showed up just a few times. This chain connects TRBV29-1 to TRBJ1-2, with 8 bases lining up with TRBD1. Germline loops: CDR1 SQVTM, CDR2 ANQGSEA. V shed 5 bases and J 7 bases; nucleotides not matched to a gene: 6. CDR3 length equals 12 residues. CDR3 loop: CSVRGQGGGYTF. The CDR3 coding sequence is TGCAGCGTTCGCGGACAGGGAGGTGGCTACACCTTC. The complete variable domain, with remaining parts taken from reference TRBV29-1 and TRBJ1-2, reads SAVISQKPSRDICQRGTSLTIQCQVDSQVTMMFWYRQQPGQSLTLIATANQGSEATYESGFVIDKFPISRPNLTFSTLTVSNMSPEDSSIYLCSVRGQGGGYTFGSGTRLTVV.

A few counts support this clone. The chain is built from TRBV29-1 and TRBJ2-7; possibly TRBD2 for D (7 bases). Germline-derived CDR1 and CDR2 are SQVTM and ANQGSEA. The CDR3 consists of 16 residues. The V and J ends lost 6 bases and 3 bases respectively, with 24 bases between them. The chain's CDR3 is CSVQMGERGGVYEQYF. In DNA, the CDR3 is TGCAGCGTCCAAATGGGGGAGAGAGGGGGGGTCTACGAGCAGTACTTC.

The chain combines TRBV5-4 with TRBJ2-5, with a tentative D call TRBD1 (5 bases). The CDR3 is 13 amino acids. Germline lookup yields CDR1 SGHNT and CDR2 YYREEE (reference sequence). The V and J ends lost 1 base and 4 bases respectively, with 8 bases between them. The DNA for the CDR3 is TGTGCCAGCAGCTTGTTCCAGGGAGAGACCCAGTACTTC. Translating gives CASSLFQGETQYF.

The chain has TRBV6-5 and TRBJ2-7; tentatively, D is TRBD1 (6 bases). CDR3 length equals 15 residues. V was clipped by 0 bases and J by 0 bases, with 9 bases between them. Germline V lookup: CDR1 MNHEY, CDR2 SVGAGI. CDR3 region: CASSYSVQGSYEQYF. Here the CDR3 DNA reads TGTGCCAGCAGTTACTCCGTACAGGGCTCCTACGAGCAGTACTTC.

The rearrangement joins TRBV7-9 to TRBJ2-2; 9 bases fit TRBD2. Germline V gene data show CDR1 as SEHNR and CDR2 as FQNEAQ (reference sequence). After removal of 1 base from V and 7 bases from J, the junction contained 4 bases not matched to a gene. This CDR3 has 15 amino acids. The CDR3 is CASSLGTSAGGELFF. The CDR3 region has the DNA TGTGCCAGCAGCTTAGGGACTAGCGCTGGCGGGGAGCTGTTTTTT. Variable domain in full (rest from reference TRBV7-9 and TRBJ2-2): DTGVSQNPRHKITKRGQNVTFRCDPISEHNRLYWYRQTLGQGPEFLTYFQNEAQLEKSRLLSDRFSAERPKGSFSTLEIQRTEQGDSAMYLCASSLGTSAGGELFFGEGSRLTVL.

This clone was seen once. J is TRBJ2-7 and V is TRBV19, with 8 bases that match TRBD1. CDR3 length: 13 residues. Germline V gives CDR1 LNHDA, CDR2 SQIVND (reference sequence). With V trimmed by 8 bases and J by 3 bases, 6 bases remained unmatched. Here the CDR3 reads CASCSGTGYEQYF. The CDR3 bases are TGTGCCAGTTGTTCCGGGACAGGCTACGAGCAGTACTTC.

The gene calls are TRBV29-1 and TRBJ2-1; D may be TRBD2 (5 bases). Trimming took 1 base from V and 4 from J, leaving 11 bases between them. The CDR3 contains 14 residues. Germline V gene lookup returns CDR1 SQVTM and CDR2 ANQGSEA. DNA for the CDR3: TGCAGCGTTGAAGGGACTGGTCGGTACAATGAGCAGTTCTTC. Translation gives CSVEGTGRYNEQFF.

The CDR3 sequence: CASSVTSGSPGGETQYF. The CDR3 DNA is TGTGCCAGCAGCGTGACTAGCGGGAGCCCCGGGGGGGAGACCCAGTACTTC. The chain links TRBV25-1 to TRBJ2-5; 12 nucleotides match TRBD2. The CDR3 totals 17 residues. J was trimmed by 5 bases and V by 6 bases; bases with no gene match: 13. Germline loops: CDR1 MGHDK, CDR2 SYGVNS.

V usage is TRBV28 and J usage is TRBJ1-2; TRBD1 matches 7 bases. V was pared by 5 bases and J by 2 bases, with 5 bases of the junction left unmatched. The CDR3 extends over 14 amino acids. Germline CDR1 reads MDHEN; CDR2 reads SYDVKM. CDR3 amino acids: CASSASRGNYGYTF. In nucleotides, the CDR3 is TGTGCCAGCAGTGCCTCCAGGGGGAACTATGGCTACACCTTC.

The rearrangement links TRBV7-2 to TRBJ2-1, with 7 positions matching TRBD1. V lost 3 bases, J lost 10 bases, and 12 bases stayed unmatched. This CDR3 is 15 amino acids long. Germline V gene data show CDR1 as SGHTA and CDR2 as FQGNSA. CDR3 in amino acids: CASSFFNRGSGEQFF. CDR3 in DNA: TGTGCCAGCAGCTTTTTCAACAGGGGATCGGGCGAGCAGTTCTTC.

This sequence joins TRBV29-1 and TRBJ1-2, with 8 bases that match TRBD1. The CDR3 runs 18 residues. The germline V gene has CDR1 SQVTM and CDR2 ANQGSEA. With V trimmed by 3 bases and J by 4 bases, 19 bases remained unmatched. CDR3 in DNA: TGCAGCGTTGACCCAAGTGGAAGGACAGGGTACCCCCTCTATGGCTACACCTTC. Translated: CSVDPSGRTGYPLYGYTF.

The chain recombines TRBV6-6 with TRBJ1-5; unclear D gene. With 5 bases removed from V and 7 bases from J, the gap between germline ends came to 18 bases. The germline V gene has CDR1 MNHNY and CDR2 SVGAGI (reference sequence). This CDR3 spans 15 amino acids. The CDR3 loop is CASSIGAGAPQPQHF. CDR3 nucleotide sequence: TGTGCCAGCAGTATCGGAGCTGGTGCACCCCAGCCCCAGCATTTT.

Written as DNA, the CDR3 is TGTGCCAGCAGTTACGGGCTAGCGGGAGCTGTGACCCAGTACTTC. Translation gives CASSYGLAGAVTQYF. The V call is TRBV6-6, the J call TRBJ2-5, with TRBD2 matching over 10 bases. V shed 2 bases and J 7 bases; nucleotides not matched to a gene: 7. The CDR3 sequence is 15 residues long. In germline, CDR1 is MNHNY, CDR2 SVGAGI (reference sequence).

The chain combines TRBV2 with TRBJ1-6, with D maybe TRBD1 (5 bases). The CDR3 is 15 residues long. V was pared by 4 bases and J by 10 bases, with 17 bases between. Germline V CDR1 and CDR2: SNHLY, FYNNEI. This CDR3 is CASSGGGGGVSPLHF. DNA for the CDR3: TGTGCCAGCAGTGGGGGAGGTGGGGGTGTATCACCCCTCCACTTT.